This section outlines one T cell receptor (beta chain) sequence together with its context. There is no known antigen for this receptor. Base quality data are lacking; no much larger clone is found one base away. The library relied on PCR. TCRdb shows the sequencer as HiSeq X Ten. TCR repertoires were characterized by high-throughput sequencing. TCRdb redid the processing of the public reads, applying fastp at Q25 and MiXCR, and retained in-frame beta chains. A single entry per CDR3 protein holds the most common genes and DNA from its merged rows. Across this sample there are about 9,300 distinct CDR3 sequences, with around half seen only once. The top ten constitute 13% to 15% of the sample. The sample's time point, from its label and the paper: after preoperative PTX-NDP chemotherapy. Patients received paclitaxel-nedaplatin as preoperative chemotherapy before surgery. For CDR1 and CDR2, the germline V gene lists KGHSH and LQKENI. Measured from the cysteine to the phenylalanine, the CDR3 is 14 residues long. The retained sequence is limited to the CDR3, 42 bases, with the frame set at the first base. Trimming removed 5 bases from V and 13 bases from J; the gene matches leave 12 bases unexplained.

The data stem from a study of esophageal squamous cell carcinoma under preoperative chemotherapy (dated by TCRdb to 2016 to 2019). About the study as a whole: TCR repertoires were profiled in both peripheral blood T cells and tumor-infiltrating lymphocytes. Repertoires from samples taken before paclitaxel-nedaplatin therapy were compared with repertoires from samples taken after paclitaxel-nedaplatin therapy. Five patients with primary esophageal squamous cell carcinoma made up the cohort. The study assessed how paclitaxel-nedaplatin chemotherapy affected T-cell receptor repertoires in patients with esophageal squamous cell carcinoma.

Findings and caveats that apply to the study as a whole: After chemotherapy, TCR diversity rose significantly in peripheral T cells, but this increase was not seen in tumor-infiltrating lymphocytes. Clonotype frequencies shifted immediately and substantially under paclitaxel-nedaplatin therapy, and abundant clones were more likely to contract than to amplify. The analysis included only a handful of patients with esophageal squamous cell carcinoma, making the cohort small. Rather than arising solely from local clonal changes, post-treatment tumor-infiltrating lymphocytes appeared to come partly from peripheral T cells that migrated into the tumor.

The sample was gathered from a patient given preoperative chemotherapy. The sequence is built from TRBV18 and TRBJ2-1; 9 bases in between match TRBD2. The clonotype was recovered from a human donor with esophageal squamous cell carcinoma. The donor label of this sample is uncertain. The DNA is as follows: TGTGCCAGCTCAGCGACTAGCGGCCAAGAGACCCAGTTCTTC. Its translation is CASSATSGQETQFF.